Below, one T cell receptor (beta chain) is given with its context. As yet, its antigen is unknown. At one boundary the junction diverges from the germline segment, which might be a read error. The table came from immunoSEQ multiplex PCR; TCRdb's copy has only in-frame clones and leaves some out. The table lists about 140,000 clones, 85% to 90% of them singletons. The data were taken from a study of cytomegalovirus exposure and HLA in healthy donors. Regarding the study as a whole: Cytomegalovirus association was listed for 164 TCR beta chains.

Sequencing was carried out using PBMCs. The source of this sequence is a man aged 18 to 29 in good health and CMV-seronegative.

CDR3 sequence: CASSLWTGAGQPQHF. Written as DNA, the CDR3 is TGTGCCAGCAGTCTATGGACAGGGGCCGGTCAGCCCCAGCATTTT. The genes are TRBV28 and TRBJ1-5; 9 positions agree with TRBD1. The length of the CDR3 is 15 residues. Germline V gene lookup returns CDR1 MDHEN and CDR2 SYDVKM.